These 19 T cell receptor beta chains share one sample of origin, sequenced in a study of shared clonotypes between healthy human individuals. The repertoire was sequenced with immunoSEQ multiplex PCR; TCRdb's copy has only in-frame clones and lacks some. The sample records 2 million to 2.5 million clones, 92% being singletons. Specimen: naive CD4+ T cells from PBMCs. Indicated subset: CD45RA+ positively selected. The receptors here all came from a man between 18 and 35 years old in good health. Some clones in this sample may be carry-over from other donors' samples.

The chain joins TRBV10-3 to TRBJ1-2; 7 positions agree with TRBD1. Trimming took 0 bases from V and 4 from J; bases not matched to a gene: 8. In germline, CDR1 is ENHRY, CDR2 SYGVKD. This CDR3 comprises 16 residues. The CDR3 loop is CAISESGTEGRYGYTF. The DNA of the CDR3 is TGTGCCATCAGTGAGTCCGGGACAGAGGGGCGCTATGGCTACACCTTC.

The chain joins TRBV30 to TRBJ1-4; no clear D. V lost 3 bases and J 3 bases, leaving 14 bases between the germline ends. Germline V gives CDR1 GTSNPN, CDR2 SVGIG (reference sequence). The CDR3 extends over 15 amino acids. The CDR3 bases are TGTGCCTGGAGGCACAGTCGGTCGTCTAATGAAAAACTGTTTTTT. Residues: CAWRHSRSSNEKLFF.

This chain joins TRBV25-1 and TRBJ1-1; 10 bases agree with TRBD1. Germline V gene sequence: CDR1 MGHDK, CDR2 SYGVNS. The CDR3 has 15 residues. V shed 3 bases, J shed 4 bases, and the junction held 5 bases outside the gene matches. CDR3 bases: TGTGCCAGCAGTGACCCGGGACAGGGGCTCACTGAAGCTTTCTTT. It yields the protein CASSDPGQGLTEAFF.

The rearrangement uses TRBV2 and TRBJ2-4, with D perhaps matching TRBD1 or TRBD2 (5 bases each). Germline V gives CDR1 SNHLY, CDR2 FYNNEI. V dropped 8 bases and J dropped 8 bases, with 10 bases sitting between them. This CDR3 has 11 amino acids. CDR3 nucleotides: TGTGCCAGCGGGGGTGCGGACATTCAGTACTTC. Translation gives CASGGADIQYF.

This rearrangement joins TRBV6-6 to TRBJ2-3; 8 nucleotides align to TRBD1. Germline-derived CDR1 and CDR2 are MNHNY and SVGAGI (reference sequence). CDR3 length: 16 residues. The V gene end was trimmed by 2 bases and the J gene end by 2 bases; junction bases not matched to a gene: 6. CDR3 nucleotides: TGTGCCAGCAGTTACACGAAGACAGGGGACACAGATACGCAGTATTTT. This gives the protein CASSYTKTGDTDTQYF.

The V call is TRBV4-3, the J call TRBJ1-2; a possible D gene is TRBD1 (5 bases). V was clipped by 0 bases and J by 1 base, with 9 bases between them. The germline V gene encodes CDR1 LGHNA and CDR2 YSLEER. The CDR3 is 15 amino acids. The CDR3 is CASSQDRQLNYGYTF. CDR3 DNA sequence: TGCGCCAGCAGCCAAGATAGACAGCTTAACTATGGCTACACCTTC.

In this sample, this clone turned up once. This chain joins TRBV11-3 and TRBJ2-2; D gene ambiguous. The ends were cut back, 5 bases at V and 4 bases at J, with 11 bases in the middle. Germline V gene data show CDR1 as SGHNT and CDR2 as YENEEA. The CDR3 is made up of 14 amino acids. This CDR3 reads CASSKGVGTGELFF. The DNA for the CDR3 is TGTGCCAGCAGCAAAGGCGTTGGCACCGGGGAGCTGTTTTTT.

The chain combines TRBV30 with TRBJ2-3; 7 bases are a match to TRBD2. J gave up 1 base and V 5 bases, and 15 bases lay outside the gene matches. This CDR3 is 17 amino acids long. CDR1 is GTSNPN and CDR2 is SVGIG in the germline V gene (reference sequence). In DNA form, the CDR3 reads TGTGCCTGGGGGAGGGCCAGGACCTCAACGGGCACAGATACGCAGTATTTT. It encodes CAWGRARTSTGTDTQYF.

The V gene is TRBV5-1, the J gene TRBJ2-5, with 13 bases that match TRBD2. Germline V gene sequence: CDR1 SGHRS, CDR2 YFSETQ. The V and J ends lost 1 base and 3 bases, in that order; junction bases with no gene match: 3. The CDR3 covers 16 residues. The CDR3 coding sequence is TGCGCCAGCAGCTTGCCGGGGACTAGCGGGAAAGAGACCCAGTACTTC. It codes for CASSLPGTSGKETQYF. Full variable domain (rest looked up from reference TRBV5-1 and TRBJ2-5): KAGVTQTPRYLIKTRGQQVTLSCSPISGHRSVSWYQQTPGQGLQFLFEYFSETQRNKGNFPGRFSGRQFSNSRSEMNVSTLELGDSALYLCASSLPGTSGKETQYFGPGTRLLVL.

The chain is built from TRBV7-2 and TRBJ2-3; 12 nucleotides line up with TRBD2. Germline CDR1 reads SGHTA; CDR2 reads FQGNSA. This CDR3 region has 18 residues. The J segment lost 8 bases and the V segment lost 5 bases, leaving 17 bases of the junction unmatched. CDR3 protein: CASSPGASGRAVLITQYF. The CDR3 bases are TGTGCCAGCAGCCCTGGGGCTAGCGGGAGGGCAGTGTTGATTACGCAGTATTTT.

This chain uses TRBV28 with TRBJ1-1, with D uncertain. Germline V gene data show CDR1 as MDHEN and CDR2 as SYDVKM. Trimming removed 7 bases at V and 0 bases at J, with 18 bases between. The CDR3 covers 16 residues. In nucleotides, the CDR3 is TGTGCCAGCACCTCCCCGGTGGGTACTATGAACACTGAAGCTTTCTTT. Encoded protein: CASTSPVGTMNTEAFF.

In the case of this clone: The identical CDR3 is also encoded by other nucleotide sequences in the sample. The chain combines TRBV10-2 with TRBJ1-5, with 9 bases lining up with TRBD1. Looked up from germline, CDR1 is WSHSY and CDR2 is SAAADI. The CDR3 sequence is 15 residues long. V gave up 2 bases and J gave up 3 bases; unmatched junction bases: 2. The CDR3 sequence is CASSEGQGSNQPQHF. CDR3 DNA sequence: TGCGCCAGCAGTGAGGGACAGGGGTCCAATCAGCCCCAGCATTTT.

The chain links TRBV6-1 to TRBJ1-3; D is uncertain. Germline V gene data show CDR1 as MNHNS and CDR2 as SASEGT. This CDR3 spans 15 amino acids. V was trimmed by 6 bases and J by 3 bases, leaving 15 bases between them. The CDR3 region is CASRQDASYGNTIYF. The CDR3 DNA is TGTGCCAGCAGGCAGGACGCATCCTATGGAAACACCATATATTTT.

CDR3 residues: CARSEAGTSLHEQFF. Written as DNA, the CDR3 is TGTGCCAGAAGCGAGGCCGGGACTAGTCTTCATGAGCAGTTCTTC. This rearrangement joins TRBV5-3 to TRBJ2-1; TRBD2 matches at 8 bases. TRBV5-3 counts as an open reading frame of uncertain function. CDR3 length: 15 amino acids. V trimming: 4 bases; J trimming: 8 bases; junction bases outside the gene matches: 11.

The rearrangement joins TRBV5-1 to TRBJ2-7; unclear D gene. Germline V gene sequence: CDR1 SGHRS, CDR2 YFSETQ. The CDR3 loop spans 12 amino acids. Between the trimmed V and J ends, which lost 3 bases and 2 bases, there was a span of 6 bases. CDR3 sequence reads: CASSSSTYEQYF. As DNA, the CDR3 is TGCGCCAGCAGCTCCTCTACCTACGAGCAGTACTTC.

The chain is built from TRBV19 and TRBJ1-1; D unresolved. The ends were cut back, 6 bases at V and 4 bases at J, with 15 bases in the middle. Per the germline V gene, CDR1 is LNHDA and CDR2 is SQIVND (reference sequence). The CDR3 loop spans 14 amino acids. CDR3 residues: CASSLGRTSTEAFF. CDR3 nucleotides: TGTGCCAGTAGCCTCGGACGGACCTCCACTGAAGCTTTCTTT.

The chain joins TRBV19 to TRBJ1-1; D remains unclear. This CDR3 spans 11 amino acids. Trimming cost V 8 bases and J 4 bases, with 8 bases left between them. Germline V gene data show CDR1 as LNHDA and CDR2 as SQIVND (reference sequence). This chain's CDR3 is CASFYRTEAFF. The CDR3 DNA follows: TGTGCCAGTTTTTATCGCACTGAAGCTTTCTTT.

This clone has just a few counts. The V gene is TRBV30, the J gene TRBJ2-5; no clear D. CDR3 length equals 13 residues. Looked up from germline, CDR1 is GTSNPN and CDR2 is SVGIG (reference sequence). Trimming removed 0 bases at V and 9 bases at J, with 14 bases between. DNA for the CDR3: TGTGCCTGGAGTGTAGGCGGCCCCGAGGCCCAGTACTTC. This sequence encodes CAWSVGGPEAQYF.

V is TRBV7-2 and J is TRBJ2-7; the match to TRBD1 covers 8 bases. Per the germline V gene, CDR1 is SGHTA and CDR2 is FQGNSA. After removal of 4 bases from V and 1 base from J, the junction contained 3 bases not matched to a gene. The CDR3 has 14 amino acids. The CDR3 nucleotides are TGTGCCAGCAGCTCACAGGGGGTTTCCTACGAGCAGTACTTC. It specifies CASSSQGVSYEQYF.